The 6 T cell receptor beta chains reported below all come from one sample, sequenced in a study of blood T cells in healthy people across ages. With a J-beta primer mix and a sample-barcoded 5' primer, a second PCR ran 7 to 11 cycles. TCRdb reanalysed the 5' RACE reads using MiXCR and keeps one entry per CDR3 protein. Of some 1.7 million distinct CDR3 sequences listed, 28% are singletons. The material sequenced was blood. These receptors all stem from a woman aged 25 to 45 in good health.

This clonotype was seen more than once but under ten times. The chain combines TRBV7-9 with TRBJ2-7, with TRBD1 matching 7 bases. The junction had 12 bases not matched to a gene; V was cut back by 2 bases and J by 2 bases. The CDR3 spans 17 residues. Germline CDR1 reads SEHNR; CDR2 reads FQNEAQ (reference sequence). The CDR3 region is CASSLIGPGQATYEQYF. The CDR3 DNA sequence: TGTGCCAGCAGCTTAATTGGTCCTGGACAGGCAACCTACGAGCAGTACTTC.

The gene calls are TRBV5-1 and TRBJ1-2; D perhaps matches TRBD1 (6 bases). Per the germline V gene, CDR1 is SGHRS and CDR2 is YFSETQ. Trimming shortened V by 4 bases and J by 8 bases, and 12 bases separated the two germline ends. The CDR3 extends over 12 amino acids. CDR3 in amino acids: CASSLYGGGYTF. For the CDR3, the DNA is TGCGCCAGCAGCCTTTATGGGGGCGGCTACACCTTC.

The chain joins TRBV7-6 to TRBJ2-1, with D perhaps TRBD2 (6 bases). The ends were cut back, 5 bases at V and 8 bases at J, with 19 bases in the middle. The V gene's germline CDR1 is SGHVS and CDR2 FNYEAQ. The CDR3 totals 15 residues. This CDR3 reads CASSRTGTVSDEQFF. The DNA of the CDR3 is TGTGCCAGCAGCAGGACCGGGACTGTCAGCGATGAGCAGTTCTTC.

This clonotype was detected ten times or more. The rearrangement joins TRBV12-3 or TRBV12-4 to TRBJ2-3; 13 bases are shared with TRBD2. The length of the CDR3 is 15 residues. Unmatched junction bases numbered 4, after V lost 5 bases and J lost 5 bases. The CDR3 loop is CASSPTSGGRDTQYF. In DNA, the CDR3 is TGTGCCAGCAGTCCGACTAGCGGGGGGAGAGATACGCAGTATTTT.

The sample holds a few counts of this clonotype. The chain links TRBV5-1 to TRBJ2-3; D not certain. The germline V and J ends were trimmed by 1 base and 0 bases, with 9 bases remaining between them. The CDR3 runs to 15 residues. CDR1 SGHRS and CDR2 YFSETQ come from the germline V gene. CDR3 nucleotide sequence: TGCGCCAGCAGCTTGTATACGAGTAGCACAGATACGCAGTATTTT. Amino acids: CASSLYTSSTDTQYF.

This sequence joins TRBV12-3 or TRBV12-4 and TRBJ2-2; D call uncertain. The CDR3 loop spans 13 amino acids. Trimming took 5 bases from V and 7 from J, leaving 11 bases between them. The CDR3 coding sequence is TGTGCCAGCAGTCCCCGAAAGGACGGGGAGCTGTTTTTT. Encoded protein: CASSPRKDGELFF.